The rows below give T cell receptor beta chains drawn from one sample of a study of blood T cell repertoires in COVID-19. The data were produced by immunoSEQ multiplex PCR, yet TCRdb's version contains in-frame clones alone and is incomplete. The sample carries 190,000 or so clones, around four fifths recorded once. The sample comprised PBMCs or T cells enriched from blood (not recorded which). The receptors derive from a middle-aged man who had recovered from COVID-19. Each CDR3 is given with its conserved first and last residue. The D gene is left open where the match is weak. Rows give clone size only sometimes, using once, few, many, or a class for an expanded clone.

V	J	D	size	CDR3	DNA
TRBV5-1	TRBJ2-1	TRBD2	.	CASRLAGGVDEQFF	TGCGCCAGCAGACTAGCGGGAGGGGTCGATGAGCAGTTCTTC
TRBV10-3	TRBJ2-3	TRBD1	.	CAISKSGTASTDTQYF	TGTGCCATCAGTAAGAGTGGGACAGCTAGCACAGATACGCAGTATTTT
TRBV11-1	TRBJ2-3	.	.	CASKTWGGTDTQYF	TGTGCCAGCAAGACGTGGGGGGGCACAGATACGCAGTATTTT
TRBV11-3	TRBJ2-1	TRBD2	.	CASSLELAGVHEQFF	TGTGCCAGCAGCTTAGAACTAGCGGGAGTACATGAGCAGTTCTTC
TRBV4-2	TRBJ2-2	.	few	CASSEIAATGELFF	TGTGCCAGCAGTGAGATCGCCGCCACCGGGGAGCTGTTTTTT
TRBV7-9	TRBJ1-3	TRBD1	.	CASSFGQDSDTIYF	TGTGCCAGCAGTTTCGGACAGGACAGTGACACCATATATTTT
TRBV4-1	TRBJ2-3	.	once	CASRPPQADTQYF	TGCGCCAGCAGGCCGCCTCAGGCAGATACGCAGTATTTT
TRBV29-1	TRBJ1-2	TRBD1	.	CSVGIQGADGYTF	TGCAGCGTTGGAATTCAGGGGGCGGATGGCTACACCTTC
TRBV7-2	TRBJ1-1	.	.	CASSPRTSREAFF	TGTGCCAGCAGCCCCCGGACATCGAGGGAAGCTTTCTTT
TRBV5-8	TRBJ2-1	TRBD2	few	CASSLREEIYNEQFF	TGTGCCAGCAGCCTACGGGAGGAGATTTACAATGAGCAGTTCTTC
TRBV6-5	TRBJ2-5	.	.	CASRQLADSETQYF	TGTGCCAGCCGCCAATTAGCGGATTCAGAGACCCAGTACTTC